Below, one TCR beta chain is given with its context. Antigen specificity is unknown. Germline trimming cut 5 bases from V and 4 bases from J; bases unmatched to any gene: 6. The CDR3 length is 15 residues. Germline V gives CDR1 SGHTA, CDR2 FQGNSA. The data belong to a study of cytomegalovirus exposure and HLA in healthy donors. For the study at large: In terms of ancestry, the Caucasian-associated cluster contained 75% to 90% of the approximately 400 genotyped donors. Regarding the study as a whole: An analysis that came later showed most CMV-associated TCR beta chains appearing HLA-restricted. The availability of immune exposure information extended only to CMV serostatus. It was 160 or so TCR beta chains that were listed as cytomegalovirus-associated.

The PCR had 60 Vbeta and 13 Jbeta primers. Assay used: immunoSEQ multiplex PCR; TCRdb lists only in-frame clones, some missing. The repertoire includes some 180,000 clones, 75% to 90% of them detected once, and 1.1% sits in the top ten. The chain has TRBV7-2 and TRBJ2-5; 11 nucleotides match TRBD2. This clonotype was obtained from a boy between 2 and 10 years old in good health and CMV-seronegative. Specimen: PBMCs. The CDR3 region has the DNA TGTGCCAGCAGCAAAGAAGGACTAGCGGGAGAGACCCAGTACTTC. Translation gives CASSKEGLAGETQYF.